Sequencing of this T cell receptor (beta chain) was carried out in a study of blood T cells in healthy people across ages. Study-wide results and limits: The study found more naive CD4+ cells and higher diversity in long-lived than aged donors.

A second PCR, run for about 7 to 12 cycles, used a sample-barcoded 5' primer plus a J-beta primer mix. Template switching added a 12-random-nucleotide identifier to every cDNA molecule. Sequencing recovered at least 3 million CDR3-containing paired-end reads from each sample. TCRdb re-called the 5' RACE reads through MiXCR, storing one row per CDR3 protein. The sample includes fewer than 900,000 distinct CDR3 sequences, more than 40% of them seen just once. As to this clonotype: Antigen: not known.

Peripheral blood was drawn, ten milliliters per donor. This TCR was recovered from a woman aged 55-69 years in good health. Sequences were obtained from blood.

The CDR3 DNA follows: TGTGCCAGCAGGGCCGCCCCAGGGTCTCACGAGCAGTACTTC. It translates to CASRAAPGSHEQYF. This chain joins TRBV4-2 and TRBJ2-7; TRBD1 is a possible D gene (5 bases). Trimming took 6 bases from V and 5 from J, leaving 17 bases between them. CDR1 LGHNA and CDR2 YNFKEQ come from the germline V gene. CDR3 size: 14 residues.